The 2 T cell receptor beta chains given below trace back to one sample, sequenced in a study of shared clonotypes between healthy human individuals. The assay was immunoSEQ multiplex PCR, and TCRdb's table has in-frame clones only and misses some. Among 2 million to 2.5 million clones listed, around 93% were seen once. The sequencing sample was made of naive CD4+ T cells from PBMCs. The subset was: CD45RA+ positively selected. All receptors derive from a man between 18 and 29 years old in good health. Some clones in this sample may be carry-over from other donors' samples.

Concerning this clone itself: Other DNA sequences in this sample translate to the same CDR3. The CDR3 loop is CASSLWMNTEAFF. The CDR3 DNA sequence: TGTGCCAGCAGCTTATGGATGAACACTGAAGCTTTCTTT. The chain carries TRBV7-3 and TRBJ1-1; D is ambiguous. This CDR3 region has 13 residues. Trimming cost V 2 bases and J 0 bases, with 4 bases left between them. Per the germline V gene, CDR1 is SGHTA and CDR2 is FQGTGA.

Details on this clone: The same CDR3 also results from other DNA sequences found in this sample. The CDR3 sequence: CASSPRRGAGNTIYF. In nucleotides, the CDR3 is TGTGCCAGCAGCCCCAGGCGGGGGGCCGGAAACACCATATATTTT. V gene TRBV7-3 combines with J gene TRBJ1-3; a possible D gene is TRBD1 (6 bases). Germline CDR1 and CDR2: SGHTA and FQGTGA. The CDR3 covers 15 residues. The germline V and J ends were trimmed by 5 bases and 4 bases, with 15 bases remaining between them.